This TCR beta chain was captured by sequencing in a study of metastatic and nonmetastatic thyroid tumors. At the level of the study: Repertoire data that came from the blood and tumor or nodule tissue of malignant and benign thyroid patients were compared.

Whole-study findings and limits: According to reports, the diversity of TCR beta was significantly higher in malignant thyroid tumors than in benign nodules, and this held in both blood and tumor samples.

No treatment of any kind had been given to any patient before thyroid surgery. A note on this clone: Its antigen is undetermined.

TCRdb ran MiXCR on the PCR reads. The sample yields more than 10,000 clones, about 25% seen once. The CDR3 consists of 19 residues. The V gene lost 3 bases and the J gene lost 0 bases, with 21 bases spanning the gap. The V gene's germline CDR1 is MRHNA and CDR2 SNTAGT. The source is a male donor with papillary thyroid cancer or a benign thyroid nodule (not recorded which). Some clones in this sample may be carry-over from other donors' samples. The V call is TRBV6-4, the J call TRBJ1-5; no clear D gene. Sequenced material: blood. DNA of the CDR3: TGTGCCAGCAGTGATCGACCCTCGAACCCATCAAATAGCAATCAGCCCCAGCATTTT. Protein sequence: CASSDRPSNPSNSNQPQHF.